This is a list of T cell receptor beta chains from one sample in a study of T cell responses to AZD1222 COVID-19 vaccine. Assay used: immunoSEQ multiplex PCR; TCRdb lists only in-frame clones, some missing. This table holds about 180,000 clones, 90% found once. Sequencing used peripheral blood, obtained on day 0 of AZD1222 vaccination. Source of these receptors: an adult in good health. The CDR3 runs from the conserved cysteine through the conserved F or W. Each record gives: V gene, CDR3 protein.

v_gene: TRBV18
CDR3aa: CASSLLDGTLRGYTF

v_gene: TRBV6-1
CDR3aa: CASSEPGGTGGRYSPLHF

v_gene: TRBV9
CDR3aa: CASSVGTARFTEAFF

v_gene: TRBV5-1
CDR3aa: CASRETGDSYNEQFF

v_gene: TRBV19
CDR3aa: CASSIHGRGDTEAFF

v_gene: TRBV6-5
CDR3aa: CASSPGVKNEKLFF

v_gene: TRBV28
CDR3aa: CASSLRTSGVSYNEQFF

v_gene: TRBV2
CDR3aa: CASSEPATGPDGELFF

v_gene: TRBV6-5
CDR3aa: CASSSQSSGNTIYF

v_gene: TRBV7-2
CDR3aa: CASSWRGGNTGELFF

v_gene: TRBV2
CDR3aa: CASSSWTGADYGYTF

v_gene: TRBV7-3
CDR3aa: CASSLPTESNEKLFF

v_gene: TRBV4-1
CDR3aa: CASSQGTGNNSPLHF

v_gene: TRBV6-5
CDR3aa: CASSYRGQGTYEQYF

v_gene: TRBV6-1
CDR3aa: CASSDEAGSTDTQYF

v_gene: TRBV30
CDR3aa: CAWSHGGTGNQPQHF

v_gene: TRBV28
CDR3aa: CASTSQFHGGYGYTF

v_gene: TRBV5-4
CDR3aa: CASSPQLGRGGTDTQYF

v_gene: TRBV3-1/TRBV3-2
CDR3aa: CASSQDGGSIERSEKLFF

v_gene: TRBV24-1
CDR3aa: CATSDSRTSGNTIYF

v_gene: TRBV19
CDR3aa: CASSMGAGFYGYTF

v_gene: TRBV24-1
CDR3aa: CATSGGNRDVGYTF

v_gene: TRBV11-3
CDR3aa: CASSPKRGSYEQYF

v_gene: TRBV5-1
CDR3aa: CASSSDRGITGELFF

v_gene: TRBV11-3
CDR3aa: CASSPTGLAGKETQYF

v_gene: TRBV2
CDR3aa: CASRETGQLTGELFF

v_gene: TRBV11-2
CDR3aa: CASSLGGGANEKLFF

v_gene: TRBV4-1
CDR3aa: CASSQGGLNEQYF

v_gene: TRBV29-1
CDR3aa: CSVGLMNTEAFF

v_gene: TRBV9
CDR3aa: CASSVRTGGVEQYF

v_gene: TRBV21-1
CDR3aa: CASSNRRTGSHEQYF

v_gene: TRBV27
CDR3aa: CASSFFGTGGVITGELFF

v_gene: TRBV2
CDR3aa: CASSATGNQPQHF

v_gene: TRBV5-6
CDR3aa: CASSFRGASNQPQHF